This T cell receptor beta chain came from a study of cytotoxic CD8 clonotypes in ibrutinib-treated CLL (dated by TCRdb to the early 2020s). Regarding the complete study: In this cohort, around 14 patients were treatment-naive and fewer than 13 were relapsed/refractory, while about 17 had unmutated IGHV. On average, each sample had roughly 230,000 productive templates and more than 75,000 productive rearrangements. The response samples were drawn at a median of roughly twelve months into treatment, with a range of about 6 to 40 months. Responses were partial in 24 patients and complete in 2; after median approximately 67 months follow-up, some 14 stayed in remission and 12 progressed. Cryopreserved peripheral blood mononuclear cells were obtained before treatment, at response, and at either sustained remission or disease progression. Every sample from remission and from progressive disease was obtained while the patients were still on ibrutinib. Of the roughly 86 participants in the trial, roughly 26 had longitudinal samples available. What the work shows at the level of the full study, not this receptor alone: Clonality increased at ibrutinib response, stayed stable in sustained remission, and fell back toward baseline at progression. Public clonotypes were rare and either shrank or stayed stable during treatment, and the rise in clonality at ibrutinib response reflected expansion of private clonotypes. Sampling times were not matched between sustained-remission and progressing patients, and lymph node repertoires were not studied. At baseline, clonality was higher than in age-matched healthy donors and showed a strong correlation with circulating CD8+ T-cell counts.

Measured from the cysteine to the phenylalanine, the CDR3 is 13 residues long. The DNA shown is the 39-base CDR3, in frame from base 1. V is shortened by 6 bases, J by 2 bases, and the region joining them spans 8 bases. As encoded in the germline V gene, CDR1 is KGHSH while CDR2 is LQKENI. Each clonotype received, on average, about 10x coverage in deep resolution sequencing performed on a MiSeq, where the target depth lay between 1 in 1 million and 1 in 200,000 T cells. The immunoSEQ hsTCRB Kit was used to generate TCR beta libraries. As for how the authors treated the data: The data were analyzed with ImmunoSEQ Analyzer and ImmunoSEQ Data Assistant, and V, D and J gene assignments followed IMGT definitions. Clonality, which ranges from 0 to 1, was calculated by subtracting the normalized Shannon entropy of productive rearrangement frequencies from one. Public clonotype analysis was restricted to overrepresented clonotypes comprising at least 0.05% of each patient's repertoire. Around 13 age-matched healthy donor repertoires from immuneACCESS were used as controls for clonality. Drawn from immuneACCESS, this table holds only the in-frame rearrangements with V and J called that TCRdb kept. Clones are partly lost; checked studies trace under half to an unresolved V gene and leave the rest unexplained. The V and J calls and clone size come from that table; D and trimming were worked out from the DNA. The sample records some 70,000 clones, around 68% of which are singletons. Roughly 5.7% of the sample goes to the ten largest clones.

This clone was seen a handful of times. Its antigen has not been determined. The input lacks base qualities; no much larger clone sits a single base away. The time point label on this specimen signifies: approximately 11 months on ibrutinib. For TCR beta library preparation, roughly 1.8 micrograms of genomic DNA was extracted from cryopreserved PBMCs. Longitudinal blood samples from CLL patients on ibrutinib monotherapy underwent high-throughput TCR beta sequencing. The patients took part in an open-label, single-center phase 2 trial of ibrutinib monotherapy. This receptor was obtained from a human donor with chronic lymphocytic leukemia. The sequence links TRBV18 to TRBJ1-5, with no confident D gene call. Sequenced here: PBMCs, sampled after 12 months of ibrutinib treatment. The nucleotide sequence is given as TGTGCCAGCTCCCTTGACCGCAATCAGCCCCAGCATTTT. Its protein is CASSLDRNQPQHF.